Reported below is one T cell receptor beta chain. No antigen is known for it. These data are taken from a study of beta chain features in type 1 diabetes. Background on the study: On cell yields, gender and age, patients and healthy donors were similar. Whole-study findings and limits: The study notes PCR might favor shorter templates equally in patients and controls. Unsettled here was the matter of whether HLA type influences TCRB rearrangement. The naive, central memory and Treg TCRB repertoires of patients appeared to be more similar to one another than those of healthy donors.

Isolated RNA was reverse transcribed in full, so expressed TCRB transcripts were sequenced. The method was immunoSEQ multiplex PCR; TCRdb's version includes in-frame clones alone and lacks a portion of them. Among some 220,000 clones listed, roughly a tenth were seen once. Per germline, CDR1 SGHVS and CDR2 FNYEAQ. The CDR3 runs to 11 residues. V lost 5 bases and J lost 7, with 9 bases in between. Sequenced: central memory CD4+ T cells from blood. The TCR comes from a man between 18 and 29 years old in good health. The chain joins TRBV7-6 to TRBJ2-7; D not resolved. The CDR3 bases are TGTGCCAGCAGCCTCCAGGAAGAGCAGTACTTC. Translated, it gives CASSLQEEQYF.